A single sample gave rise to the 27 T cell receptor beta chains below, sequenced in a study of PD-L1 blockade in urothelial cancer. TCRdb's table, derived via immunoSEQ multiplex PCR, lists solely in-frame clones and lacks some. The sample has about 55,000 clones, around 77% seen once. Material: PBMCs, obtained around atezolizumab (anti-PD-L1) treatment. The receptors originated from a man between 65 and 85 years old with urothelial cancer.

The rearrangement links TRBV6-5 to TRBJ1-2; 8 bases fit TRBD1. V lost 6 bases and J lost 3; bases outside the gene matches: 6. The CDR3 runs to 14 residues. Germline CDR1 is MNHEY and CDR2 is SVGAGI. In nucleotides, the CDR3 is TGTGCCAGCAGGAGGACAGGGAGAGACTATGGCTACACCTTC. Its protein product is CASRRTGRDYGYTF.

The CDR3: CAWSKGTRRLGSTEAFF. The CDR3 nucleotides are TGTGCCTGGAGTAAAGGGACAAGGAGGTTAGGGAGCACTGAAGCTTTCTTT. This sequence joins TRBV30 and TRBJ1-1, with D possibly being TRBD1 (6 bases). The germline gives CDR1 GTSNPN, CDR2 SVGIG (reference sequence). The CDR3 sequence is 17 residues long. V was shortened by 2 bases and J by 4 bases, with 23 bases between the two germline ends.

This chain joins TRBV18 and TRBJ1-2; TRBD1 is a possible D gene (5 bases). There are 18 residues in the CDR3. The germline CDR1 and CDR2 sequences are KGHSH and LQKENI. Trimming removed 1 base at V and 2 bases at J, with 20 bases between. The CDR3 sequence is CASSPLGPRDAINYGYTF. Here the CDR3 DNA reads TGTGCCAGCTCACCACTTGGCCCGCGGGACGCCATAAACTATGGCTACACCTTC.

The genes are TRBV28 and TRBJ2-7; 9 nucleotides match TRBD1. CDR1 and CDR2 from the germline V gene are MDHEN and SYDVKM. V gave up 1 base and J gave up 0 bases; unmatched junction bases: 16. The length of the CDR3 is 20 residues. The DNA of the CDR3 is TGTGCCAGCAGTTTATCGGCGGTACGAAGACAGGGGGAGAGCTCCTACGAGCAGTACTTC. Residues: CASSLSAVRRQGESSYEQYF.

V usage is TRBV7-2 and J usage is TRBJ2-7; 9 nucleotides agree with TRBD2. Germline V gives CDR1 SGHTA, CDR2 FQGNSA. The CDR3 sequence is 13 residues long. V gave up 6 bases and J gave up 7 bases; unmatched junction bases: 7. The CDR3 here is CASRMVAGEEQYF. The CDR3 DNA sequence: TGTGCCAGCAGGATGGTAGCGGGAGAAGAGCAGTACTTC.

The chain recombines TRBV6-5 with TRBJ1-1, with 7 nucleotides matching TRBD1. The V and J ends lost 6 bases and 1 base, in that order; junction bases with no gene match: 2. The CDR3 is 13 residues long. Germline-derived CDR1 and CDR2 are MNHEY and SVGAGI. CDR3 nucleotides: TGTGCCAGCAGCCGGGACAGGAACACTGAAGCTTTCTTT. This codes for CASSRDRNTEAFF.

This clone is classed as medium-sized. The chain combines TRBV2 with TRBJ2-7; 11 bases align to TRBD1. CDR3 length: 15 amino acids. Unmatched junction bases numbered 7, after V lost 6 bases and J lost 3 bases. Germline V lookup: CDR1 SNHLY, CDR2 FYNNEI. The CDR3 nucleotides are TGTGCCAGCAGGGAGGGGACAGGGGGGAGCTACGAGCAGTACTTC. It yields the protein CASREGTGGSYEQYF.

The chain has TRBV4-3 and TRBJ1-2; the D is unclear. This CDR3 region has 16 residues. The V end was cut by 1 base, the J end by 2 bases, with 14 bases between. Germline V lookup: CDR1 LGHNA, CDR2 YSLEER. CDR3 nucleotide sequence: TGCGCCAGCAGCCAAGGGGTGAGATCGGGGAACTATGGCTACACCTTC. The encoded protein is CASSQGVRSGNYGYTF.

This clone was seen more than once but under ten times. This chain uses TRBV5-4 with TRBJ2-7; 7 nucleotides align to TRBD1. J gave up 6 bases and V 3 bases, and 12 bases lay outside the gene matches. The CDR3 has 15 amino acids. From germline, CDR1 is SGHNT and CDR2 YYREEE (reference sequence). CDR3 amino acids: CASSYPRAEGAEQYF. DNA for the CDR3: TGTGCCAGCAGCTACCCCCGGGCAGAGGGGGCCGAGCAGTACTTC.

The gene calls are TRBV10-3 and TRBJ2-7; 12 bases align to TRBD2. Germline trimming cut 4 bases from V and 7 bases from J; bases unmatched to any gene: 11. The CDR3 has 16 amino acids. Germline V gene data show CDR1 as ENHRY and CDR2 as SYGVKD. The CDR3 reads CAISVVRGTSGSEQYF. The CDR3 nucleotides are TGTGCCATCAGTGTGGTCAGGGGGACTAGCGGGTCGGAGCAGTACTTC.

V is TRBV28 and J is TRBJ2-7, with TRBD2 matching over 7 bases. The CDR3 sequence is 14 residues long. J gave up 0 bases and V 6 bases, and 5 bases lay outside the gene matches. The germline gives CDR1 MDHEN, CDR2 SYDVKM. The CDR3 DNA reads TGTGCCAGCAGACCCCGGGAGGACTCCTACGAGCAGTACTTC. Translating gives CASRPREDSYEQYF.

The J gene is TRBJ2-1, the V gene TRBV7-8; D is possibly TRBD2 (5 bases). The CDR3 is made up of 16 amino acids. V was pared by 3 bases and J by 10 bases, with 22 bases between. Germline V gene sequence: CDR1 SGHVS, CDR2 FQNEAQ. This chain's CDR3 is CASSFSHGLEVGEQFF. Here the CDR3 DNA reads TGTGCCAGCAGCTTTTCCCACGGACTGGAGGTCGGGGAGCAGTTCTTC.

This chain uses TRBV5-6 with TRBJ1-5; possible D gene TRBD1, 5 bases. Germline V gene sequence: CDR1 SGHDT, CDR2 YYEEEE. Trimming removed 0 bases from V and 6 bases from J, with 16 bases in between. CDR3 length equals 16 residues. CDR3 in DNA: TGTGCCAGCAGCTTGGGTCCGGACATCGTACGTCAGCCCCAGCATTTT. Protein: CASSLGPDIVRQPQHF.

V is TRBV13 and J is TRBJ2-1; D is possibly TRBD2 (6 bases). The V end was cut by 5 bases, the J end by 5 bases, with 16 bases between. Germline CDR1 is PRHDT and CDR2 is FYEKMQ (reference sequence). The CDR3 runs to 15 residues. The CDR3 loop reads CASSLLVRDHNEQFF. The CDR3, as DNA: TGTGCCAGCAGCCTTCTTGTGCGGGACCACAATGAGCAGTTCTTC.

This clone was seen at least ten times. V gene TRBV10-3 combines with J gene TRBJ2-7; TRBD1 is a possible D gene (5 bases). V was clipped by 2 bases and J by 2 bases, with 10 bases between them. The germline V gene has CDR1 ENHRY and CDR2 SYGVKD. The CDR3 is 14 residues long. CDR3 bases: TGTGCCATCAGTGAGGGCACAGGAACCTACGAGCAGTACTTC. This encodes CAISEGTGTYEQYF.

V and J are TRBV5-6 and TRBJ2-7, with 13 bases identical to TRBD2. The CDR3 sequence is 16 residues long. Germline V CDR1 and CDR2: SGHDT, YYEEEE. V dropped 3 bases and J dropped 3; count of bases not matched to a gene: 6. The DNA of the CDR3 is TGTGCCAGCAGCTCCGGGACTAGCGGGAAGTACTACGAGCAGTACTTC. It is translated as CASSSGTSGKYYEQYF.

V gene TRBV10-3 combines with J gene TRBJ2-1; D possibly corresponds to TRBD2 (5 bases). V lost 5 bases and J 4 bases, leaving 12 bases between the germline ends. Germline loops: CDR1 ENHRY, CDR2 SYGVKD. The CDR3 covers 14 residues. The CDR3 reads CAISNVGVYNEQFF. DNA of the CDR3: TGTGCCATCAGTAATGTGGGAGTGTACAATGAGCAGTTCTTC.

The V call is TRBV2, the J call TRBJ1-5, with 7 bases fitting TRBD1. Germline V gene sequence: CDR1 SNHLY, CDR2 FYNNEI. This CDR3 contains 15 residues. V was clipped by 5 bases and J by 3 bases; unmatched bases: 7. CDR3: CASSLTGADNQPQHF. CDR3 nucleotide sequence: TGTGCCAGCAGTCTTACAGGGGCCGACAATCAGCCCCAGCATTTT.

The chain employs TRBV6-1 and TRBJ1-3; possibly TRBD1 for D (5 bases). The CDR3 has 15 amino acids. V lost 0 bases, J lost 2 bases, and 8 bases lay in between. Germline CDR1 is MNHNS and CDR2 is SASEGT. The CDR3 DNA reads TGTGCCAGCAGTGAAGCATGGGGGGCTGGAAACACCATATATTTT. It is translated as CASSEAWGAGNTIYF.

This chain connects TRBV18 to TRBJ1-1; 8 positions agree with TRBD1. From germline, CDR1 is KGHSH and CDR2 LQKENI. The V gene end was trimmed by 0 bases and the J gene end by 1 base; junction bases not matched to a gene: 1. There are 15 residues in the CDR3. The CDR3 nucleotides read TGTGCCAGCTCACCACCGGGACAGGAGAACACTGAAGCTTTCTTT. This encodes CASSPPGQENTEAFF.

The chain couples TRBV5-4 to TRBJ2-7; no reliable D call. The CDR3 totals 13 residues. The germline V gene has CDR1 SGHNT and CDR2 YYREEE (reference sequence). Between the trimmed V and J ends, which lost 3 bases and 0 bases, there was a span of 7 bases. This CDR3 is CASSSLSSYEQYF. The CDR3 DNA is TGTGCCAGCAGCTCCCTGAGCTCCTACGAGCAGTACTTC.

This chain links TRBV11-3 with TRBJ2-7; D possibly corresponds to TRBD1 (5 bases). V was trimmed by 0 bases and J by 3 bases, leaving 21 bases between them. The germline gives CDR1 SGHNT, CDR2 YENEEA. This CDR3 is 18 amino acids long. The CDR3 DNA reads as TGTGCCAGCAGCTTAGATCGGTGGTCCCGTGGGGCCGACTACGAGCAGTACTTC. Protein sequence: CASSLDRWSRGADYEQYF. The complete variable domain, with remaining parts taken from reference TRBV11-3 and TRBJ2-7, reads EAGVVQSPRYKIIEKKQPVAFWCNPISGHNTLYWYLQNLGQGPELLIRYENEEAVDDSQLPKDRFSAERLKGVDSTLKIQPAELGDSAVYLCASSLDRWSRGADYEQYFGPGTRLTVT.

The genes are TRBV18 and TRBJ1-1; no firm D call. The V gene lost 2 bases and the J gene lost 1 base, with 5 bases spanning the gap. CDR1 and CDR2 (germline): KGHSH, LQKENI. The length of the CDR3 is 13 residues. This CDR3 reads CASSPLQNTEAFF. CDR3 nucleotide sequence: TGTGCCAGCTCACCATTACAGAACACTGAAGCTTTCTTT.

V gene TRBV7-2 combines with J gene TRBJ2-7, with TRBD2 matching over 7 bases. V gave up 5 bases and J gave up 3 bases; unmatched junction bases: 7. The CDR3 runs to 14 residues. The germline V gene has CDR1 SGHTA and CDR2 FQGNSA. Written as DNA, the CDR3 is TGTGCCAGCAGCCGATGGGGGGGGAACTACGAGCAGTACTTC. Translation: CASSRWGGNYEQYF.

The chain has TRBV7-2 and TRBJ1-3; the D gene is possibly TRBD1 (5 bases). The CDR3 totals 16 residues. Germline assignment: CDR1 SGHTA and CDR2 FQGNSA. V was shortened by 4 bases and J by 0 bases, with 13 bases between the two germline ends. The CDR3 is CASSWRGGGSGNTIYF. The CDR3 DNA follows: TGTGCCAGCAGCTGGCGGGGCGGGGGCTCTGGAAACACCATATATTTT.

This chain uses TRBV7-9 with TRBJ1-2, with 9 bases fitting TRBD1. V was pared by 7 bases and J by 4 bases, with 10 bases of the junction left unmatched. Germline V CDR1 and CDR2: SEHNR, FQNEAQ (reference sequence). The CDR3 loop spans 15 amino acids. DNA for the CDR3: TGTGCCAGCACCCCGGCGGGGACAGGGACCTATGGCTACACCTTC. This encodes CASTPAGTGTYGYTF.

The rearrangement links TRBV6-1 to TRBJ1-2; TRBD1 might be the D (6 bases). From germline, CDR1 is MNHNS and CDR2 SASEGT. Trimming left V 4 bases short and J 3 bases short, with 9 bases between. The CDR3 is 13 amino acids. DNA for the CDR3: TGTGCCAGCAGTGTTAACAGGGACTATGGCTACACCTTC. Translating it yields CASSVNRDYGYTF.